Each of the 19 T cell receptor beta chains below was sequenced from the same sample in a study of technical replicates of blood from four donors. Repertoires were generated with immunoSEQ multiplex PCR, while TCRdb's copy carries only in-frame clones and drops some. The table lists some 10,000 clones, approximately 94% of them singletons, with 6% to 8.5% in the top ten. Sequencing was done on a sample of PBMCs. Source of these receptors: a human donor in good health.

The gene calls are TRBV19 and TRBJ2-2, with TRBD2 as a possible D gene (7 bases). From germline, CDR1 is LNHDA and CDR2 SQIVND (reference sequence). The V end lost 7 bases, the J end lost 4 bases, and 13 bases lay between the germline ends. CDR3 length: 14 amino acids. The CDR3 loop reads CASTLGGVTGELFF. The CDR3, as DNA: TGTGCCAGTACCCTAGGGGGGGTCACCGGGGAGCTGTTTTTT.

V gene TRBV7-3 combines with J gene TRBJ2-5, with D perhaps TRBD1 (6 bases). From germline, CDR1 is SGHTA and CDR2 FQGTGA. The CDR3 extends over 13 amino acids. Trimming stripped 5 bases from V and 5 bases from J, with 12 bases between. The CDR3 region is CASSRTDRETQYF. In DNA, the CDR3 is TGTGCCAGCAGCAGGACAGACCGGGAGACCCAGTACTTC.

The chain uses TRBV5-5 and TRBJ2-3; possibly TRBD1 for D (6 bases). The germline V gene has CDR1 SGHKS and CDR2 YYEKEE (reference sequence). V was clipped by 6 bases and J by 3 bases, with 14 bases between them. The CDR3 runs to 14 residues. In DNA, the CDR3 is TGTGCCAGCATCGCAGCCAGGGGTACAGATACGCAGTATTTT. Protein: CASIAARGTDTQYF.

The genes are TRBV7-3 and TRBJ2-6, with D tentatively TRBD1 (5 bases). This CDR3 comprises 15 residues. The germline V and J ends were trimmed by 4 bases and 0 bases, with 7 bases remaining between them. Looked up from germline, CDR1 is SGHTA and CDR2 is FQGTGA. CDR3 amino acids: CASSSDTSGANVLTF. CDR3 nucleotide sequence: TGTGCCAGCAGCTCGGACACCTCTGGGGCCAACGTCCTGACTTTC. The whole variable domain, remainder taken from reference TRBV7-3 and TRBJ2-6, is GAGVSQTPSNKVTEKGKYVELRCDPISGHTALYWYRQSLGQGPEFLIYFQGTGAADDSGLPNDRFFAVRPEGSVSTLKIQRTERGDSAVYLCASSSDTSGANVLTFGAGSRLTVL.

The rearrangement uses TRBV28 and TRBJ1-2; tentatively, D is TRBD1 (5 bases). The CDR3 totals 13 residues. With 5 bases removed from V and 2 bases from J, the gap between germline ends came to 9 bases. CDR1 is MDHEN and CDR2 is SYDVKM in the germline V gene. The DNA of the CDR3 is TGTGCCAGCAGTCCTCAGGGAAACTATGGCTACACCTTC. Translating gives CASSPQGNYGYTF.

This clone was seen a few times. This chain connects TRBV2 to TRBJ1-2; 8 bases agree with TRBD1. The junction had 4 bases not matched to a gene; V was cut back by 2 bases and J by 5 bases. Germline CDR1 and CDR2: SNHLY and FYNNEI. The CDR3 covers 14 residues. CDR3 in amino acids: CASSEQGAEYGYTF. CDR3 bases: TGTGCCAGCAGTGAACAGGGGGCTGAGTATGGCTACACCTTC.

Notes on this clone: A read error may account for a junction end that differs from germline. The chain recombines TRBV11-2 with TRBJ1-1, with 8 bases lining up with TRBD1. This CDR3 contains 15 residues. Germline values: CDR1 SGHAT, CDR2 FQNNGV. As DNA, the CDR3 is TGTGCCAGCAGCCTAGAGGACAGGGTGTATACTGAAGCTTTCTTT. It codes for CASSLEDRVYTEAFF.

This chain uses TRBV29-1 with TRBJ2-1; TRBD2 might be the D (6 bases). The CDR3 runs 14 residues. V lost 4 bases and J 5 bases, leaving 15 bases between the germline ends. In germline, CDR1 is SQVTM, CDR2 ANQGSEA. The chain's CDR3 is CSVVGGMSNNEQFF. The CDR3 DNA reads as TGCAGCGTTGTGGGGGGAATGAGTAACAATGAGCAGTTCTTC.

The V and J genes are TRBV18 and TRBJ1-2; D possibly corresponds to TRBD1 (6 bases). CDR1 is KGHSH and CDR2 is LQKENI in the germline V gene. This CDR3 has 13 amino acids. The V and J ends lost 2 bases and 6 bases respectively, with 10 bases between them. CDR3 coding DNA: TGTGCCAGCTCACCAAGGGGGTTCGATGGCTACACCTTC. Residues: CASSPRGFDGYTF.

This clone was counted once. J is TRBJ1-4 and V is TRBV10-3; 9 bases match TRBD1. This CDR3 comprises 16 residues. Trimming took 4 bases from V and 4 from J; bases not matched to a gene: 7. Looked up from germline, CDR1 is ENHRY and CDR2 is SYGVKD. CDR3 DNA sequence: TGTGCCATCAGTGGGTCCCCGGGACAGGGTAATGAAAAACTGTTTTTT. Residues: CAISGSPGQGNEKLFF.

This chain connects TRBV6-4 to TRBJ2-2, with 7 bases aligning to TRBD2. This CDR3 is built from 14 residues. Trimming at V came to 5 bases and at J to 4 bases, leaving 4 bases not matched to a gene. From germline, CDR1 is MRHNA and CDR2 SNTAGT. CDR3 in amino acids: CASSRGGSTGELFF. DNA for the CDR3: TGTGCCAGCAGTAGGGGCGGGAGCACCGGGGAGCTGTTTTTT.

CDR3 bases: TGCGCCAGCAGCCAGGTTGGTAGCGGGGATCAAGAGACCCAGTACTTC. Amino acid sequence: CASSQVGSGDQETQYF. V is TRBV5-1 and J is TRBJ2-5, with 8 bases lining up with TRBD2. Per germline, CDR1 SGHRS and CDR2 YFSETQ. The CDR3 length is 16 residues. V lost 4 bases and J lost 2; bases outside the gene matches: 10. The variable domain in full, with the rest retrieved from reference TRBV5-1 and TRBJ2-5, is KAGVTQTPRYLIKTRGQQVTLSCSPISGHRSVSWYQQTPGQGLQFLFEYFSETQRNKGNFPGRFSGRQFSNSRSEMNVSTLELGDSALYLCASSQVGSGDQETQYFGPGTRLLVL.

This clone has just one count. This sequence joins TRBV12-5 and TRBJ1-5; D ambiguous. The CDR3 runs 15 residues. V was shortened by 8 bases and J by 0 bases, with 14 bases between the two germline ends. CDR1 and CDR2 from the germline V gene are LGHNT and FRNRAP. The chain's CDR3 is CASSRRGDSNQPQHF. As DNA, the CDR3 is TGTGCTAGTAGCCGCCGGGGAGATAGCAATCAGCCCCAGCATTTT.

The genes are TRBV9 and TRBJ2-3, with TRBD2 identical over 8 bases. The V gene's germline CDR1 is SGDLS and CDR2 YYNGEE. The J segment lost 6 bases and the V segment lost 4 bases, leaving 10 bases of the junction unmatched. The CDR3 is made up of 15 amino acids. This chain's CDR3 is CASSSGGREVDTQYF. The CDR3 nucleotides read TGTGCCAGCAGCTCGGGAGGGAGGGAGGTGGATACGCAGTATTTT.

The V gene is TRBV30, the J gene TRBJ1-3; TRBD1 might be the D (5 bases). CDR1 and CDR2 (germline): GTSNPN, SVGIG (reference sequence). The V end lost 8 bases, the J end lost 0 bases, and 17 bases lay between the germline ends. The CDR3 sequence is 15 residues long. This CDR3 is CAGTYLEYSGNTIYF. The CDR3 nucleotides read TGTGCCGGGACCTATCTCGAATACTCTGGAAACACCATATATTTT.

This clone was counted a single time. The genes are TRBV19 and TRBJ2-1; TRBD2 matches 13 bases. Trimming took 10 bases from V and 0 from J; bases not matched to a gene: 6. Germline V lookup: CDR1 LNHDA, CDR2 SQIVND (reference sequence). The CDR3 covers 16 residues. In DNA, the CDR3 is TGTGCCAATATGGGACTAGCGGGAAGCTCCTACAATGAGCAGTTCTTC. It translates to CANMGLAGSSYNEQFF.

J is TRBJ1-5 and V is TRBV6-5, with no clear D. V was trimmed by 0 bases and J by 6 bases, leaving 9 bases between them. This CDR3 region has 14 residues. Germline V gives CDR1 MNHEY, CDR2 SVGAGI. This CDR3 reads CASSYSINSQPQHF. In DNA form, the CDR3 reads TGTGCCAGCAGTTACTCGATAAACTCTCAGCCCCAGCATTTT.

The chain employs TRBV28 and TRBJ2-3; D gene uncertain. CDR1 and CDR2 (germline): MDHEN, SYDVKM. The CDR3 is made up of 14 amino acids. V lost 5 bases and J 3 bases, leaving 12 bases between the germline ends. CDR3 nucleotides: TGTGCCAGCAGTCCACCCCCGGGTACAGATACGCAGTATTTT. This encodes CASSPPPGTDTQYF.

The chain employs TRBV2 and TRBJ2-1, with 7 bases aligning to TRBD2. Germline V gene data show CDR1 as SNHLY and CDR2 as FYNNEI. The CDR3 runs 14 residues. V lost 7 bases, J lost 11 bases, and 14 bases stayed unmatched. As DNA, the CDR3 is TGTGCCAGCATTCCCGGGACTACACACGATCAGCAGTTCTTC. This codes for CASIPGTTHDQQFF.